Included here is one TCR beta chain sequence, with context. Its antigen is not identified. The CDR3 has 16 residues. Trimming pared 4 bases from V and 4 bases from J, leaving 21 bases between. The germline CDR1 and CDR2 sequences are SQVTM and ANQGSEA. These data belong to a study of CD8 T cells in ankylosing spondylitis. Study outcomes and limitations: Earlier work had already found some motif variants in reactive arthritis synovial fluid and blood.

In TCRdb, the 5' RACE reads were re-called with MiXCR into one record per CDR3 protein. Altogether 210,000 or so distinct CDR3 sequences are present, around 25% being singletons, with the ten largest covering approximately 6.6%. Sequencing used blood, either unsorted or a sorted T cell fraction (not recorded which). This receptor was identified in a male donor with ankylosing spondylitis or in good health (not recorded which). V is TRBV29-1 and J is TRBJ2-3; D is perhaps TRBD2 (5 bases). CDR3 coding DNA: TGCAGCGTTGGAGGGTCTAGCACCCTTCGGGCAGATACGCAGTATTTT. It encodes CSVGGSSTLRADTQYF.